The source of this T cell receptor (beta chain) is a study of T cell clones after liver transplantation. Study background: Liver transplant recipients had immunosuppression withdrawal attempted within 2 years. Subjects received no induction therapy and standard immunosuppression until randomization at 12-24 months post-transplant. The study, taken as a whole, reports: Small, mixed patient groups and varying post-transplant times limit these conclusions.

Using immunoSEQ multiplex PCR, the repertoire was profiled, and TCRdb retains in-frame clones only, with some absent. Among more than 100,000 clones, about 86% were seen once, and the ten largest hold approximately 3%. Germline trimming cut 0 bases from V and 4 bases from J; bases unmatched to any gene: 11. The CDR3 runs to 18 residues. Germline lookup yields CDR1 LGHNA and CDR2 YSLEER. Note on this clone: Its antigen is unknown.

The receptor comes from a human patient who received a liver transplant. Some T cells may be the graft donor's. This chain connects TRBV4-3 to TRBJ2-3, with 9 bases aligning to TRBD2. The sample consisted of CD4+ T cells from blood, taken approximately 43 months after liver transplant. The CDR3 reads CASSQESGSGGFADTQYF. In nucleotides, the CDR3 is TGCGCCAGCAGCCAAGAATCTGGGAGCGGGGGGTTTGCAGATACGCAGTATTTT.